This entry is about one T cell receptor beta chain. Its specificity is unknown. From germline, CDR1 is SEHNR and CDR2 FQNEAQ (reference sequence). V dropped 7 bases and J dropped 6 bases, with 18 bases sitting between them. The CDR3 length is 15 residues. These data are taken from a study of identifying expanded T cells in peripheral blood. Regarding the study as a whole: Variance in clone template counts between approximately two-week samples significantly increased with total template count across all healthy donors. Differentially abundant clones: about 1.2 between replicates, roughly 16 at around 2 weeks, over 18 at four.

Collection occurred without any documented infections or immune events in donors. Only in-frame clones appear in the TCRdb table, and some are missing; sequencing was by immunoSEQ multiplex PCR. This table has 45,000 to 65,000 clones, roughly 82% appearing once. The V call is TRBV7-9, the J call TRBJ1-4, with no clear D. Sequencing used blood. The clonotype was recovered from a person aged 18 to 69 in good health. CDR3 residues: CASTPSVWTDEKLFF. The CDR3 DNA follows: TGTGCCAGCACCCCTTCGGTATGGACGGATGAAAAACTGTTTTTT. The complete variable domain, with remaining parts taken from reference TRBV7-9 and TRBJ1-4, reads DTGVSQNPRHKITKRGQNVTFRCDPISEHNRLYWYRQTLGQGPEFLTYFQNEAQLEKSRLLSDRFSAERPKGSFSTLEIQRTEQGDSAMYLCASTPSVWTDEKLFFGSGTQLSVL.